Below, one TCR beta chain is given with its context. This sample was taken from a study of blood T cell repertoires in COVID-19. TCRdb's copy holds only in-frame clones and misses some; the assay was immunoSEQ multiplex PCR. This table has some 390,000 clones, 70% to 90% appearing once. Trimming stripped 1 base from V and 2 bases from J, with 10 bases between. The germline V gene encodes CDR1 SGHDT and CDR2 YYEEEE. The CDR3 spans 14 residues. The sequencing sample was made of peripheral blood. The rearrangement joins TRBV5-6 to TRBJ2-7; no firm D call. This TCR was recovered from an older woman with COVID-19, enrolled during active disease. The CDR3 protein is CASSLFTGPYEQYF. The CDR3 DNA follows: TGTGCCAGCAGCTTGTTTACCGGTCCCTACGAGCAGTACTTC.